This record concerns one T cell receptor beta chain sequence. The treatment here: oral pan-JAK inhibitor, 5-10 mg twice daily. This specimen belongs to a study of CD8+ T cells in alopecia areata. V was pared by 5 bases and J by 8 bases, with 10 bases of the junction left unmatched. The germline gives CDR1 SEHNR, CDR2 FQNEAQ (reference sequence). This CDR3 spans 15 amino acids. Extracted RNA was reverse transcribed into cDNA, the sequencing template. The assay was immunoSEQ multiplex PCR, and TCRdb's table has in-frame clones only and misses some. In the table there are hundreds of thousands of clones, 58% of which are singletons.

This clonotype was obtained from a human donor with alopecia areata. Sequencing used CD4+ T cells sorted from blood, obtained at week 24, from a patient treated with tofacitinib. The chain joins TRBV7-9 to TRBJ1-2; 11 bases fit TRBD1. CDR3 loop: CASSPYRTGGGGYTF. CDR3 sequence (DNA): TGTGCCAGCAGCCCATACCGGACAGGGGGCGGAGGCTACACCTTC.